The next 10 T cell receptor beta chains were all read from a single sample in a study of CXCR3-negative and CXCR3-positive naive CD8 T cells (dated by TCRdb to between 2018 and 2021). What the work shows at the level of the full study, not this receptor alone: Compared with CXCR3-negative naive cells, CXCR3-positive naive cells had TRB CDR3s with higher hydrophobicity (lower Kidera factor 4), lower energy, and higher strength and volume indices.

No antigen has been identified for these receptors. Data came from a NextSeq 550. The Human TCR Profiling Kit (MiLaboratory) was used to prepare UMI-labeled 5' RACE TRB cDNA libraries. TCRdb reanalyzed the reads, keeping one entry per CDR3 protein sequence and omitting DNA. For this sample, the table gives roughly 60,000 distinct CDR3 sequences. The leading ten clones occupy approximately 0.8% of the sample. The sequenced sample was naive CXCR3+ CD8+ T cells from blood. The sample's cell subset or site label, in plain terms: CD45RO-CCR7+CD27+CD95- naive CD8+ T cells expressing CXCR3 (TNR3+). All receptors come from a human donor in good health. Some clones in this sample may be carry-over from other donors' samples.

V is TRBV11-2 and J is TRBJ2-7; the D call of TRBD1 rests on TCRdb alone, since no DNA is present to check it. The CDR3 is 13 residues long. Germline V gene data show CDR1 as SGHAT and CDR2 as FQNNGV. The CDR3 is CASRGDRGWEQYF.

This chain uses TRBV6-2 or TRBV6-3 with TRBJ1-1. The CDR3 runs 12 residues. The germline V gene encodes CDR1 MNHEY and CDR2 SVGEGT. CDR3: CASSYSPTEAFF.

The chain combines TRBV7-2 with TRBJ2-7. This CDR3 contains 14 residues. The germline V gene encodes CDR1 SGHTA and CDR2 FQGNSA. This CDR3 reads CASNSAFTSYEQYF. Combining the CDR3 with reference TRBV7-2 and TRBJ2-7 gives the whole variable domain GAGVSQSPSNKVTEKGKDVELRCDPISGHTALYWYRQSLGQGLEFLIYFQGNSAPDKSGLPSDRFSAERTGGSVSTLTIQRTQQEDSAVYLCASNSAFTSYEQYFGPGTRLTVT.

The chain combines TRBV7-3 with TRBJ2-7; TCRdb gives TRBD1 as the D gene, but with no DNA this cannot be confirmed. This CDR3 has 14 residues. CDR1 and CDR2 (germline): SGHTA, FQGTGA. The CDR3 protein is CASSPWAGAYEQYF.

The gene calls are TRBV6-2 or TRBV6-3 and TRBJ2-1; the TCRdb D gene call, TRBD2, has no DNA to confirm it. Germline V CDR1 and CDR2: MNHEY, SVGEGT. The CDR3 runs 16 residues. The CDR3 is CASPRIAGPGYNEQFF.

The rearrangement links TRBV20-1 to TRBJ1-2; TCRdb's D call of TRBD1 is untestable without DNA. The CDR3 runs 11 residues. Per germline, CDR1 DFQATT and CDR2 SNEGSKA (reference sequence). The CDR3 here is CSADTGTGYTF.

CDR3 region: CAISEIQNRAYEQYF. The chain couples TRBV10-3 to TRBJ2-7; TCRdb's D call, TRBD2, is unchecked because there is no DNA. The CDR3 covers 15 residues. Germline CDR1 and CDR2: ENHRY and SYGVKD.

The chain couples TRBV25-1 to TRBJ2-2; there is no DNA to check the TCRdb D call of TRBD1. Per germline, CDR1 MGHDK and CDR2 SYGVNS. CDR3 length: 14 residues. The chain's CDR3 is CASDSGTIFGELFF.

This chain connects TRBV7-7 to TRBJ1-1; absent DNA, TCRdb's TRBD1 call cannot be checked. This CDR3 region has 14 residues. Germline CDR1 is SSHAT and CDR2 is FNYEAQ (reference sequence). The CDR3 sequence is CASSPRQLNTEAFF. Filled out from reference TRBV7-7 and TRBJ1-1, the complete variable domain reads GAGVSQSPRYKVTKRGQDVTLRCDPISSHATLYWYQQALGQGPEFLTYFNYEAQPDKSGLPSDRFSAERPEGSISTLTIQRTEQRDSAMYRCASSPRQLNTEAFFGQGTRLTVV.

This chain's CDR3 is CASSHGGFNEQFF. V usage is TRBV7-2 and J usage is TRBJ2-1; TCRdb indicates TRBD1, and absent DNA this call remains unverified. Germline values: CDR1 SGHTA, CDR2 FQGNSA. This CDR3 comprises 13 residues.